What follows are 18 T cell receptor beta chains derived from one specimen sequenced in a study of CD8 T cells in ankylosing spondylitis. Via MiXCR, TCRdb re-called the 5' RACE reads, giving one row per CDR3 protein. The sample records 250,000 to 400,000 distinct CDR3 sequences, around 10% being singletons. The source material was blood, either unsorted or a sorted T cell fraction (not recorded which). These receptor sequences come from a female donor with ankylosing spondylitis or in good health (not recorded which).

CDR3 bases: TGTGCCAGCAGCTCCCTAGCGGGAGGAGAAGATACGCAGTATTTT. Protein: CASSSLAGGEDTQYF. V usage is TRBV27 and J usage is TRBJ2-3; 11 positions match TRBD2. This CDR3 is 15 amino acids long. Germline lookup yields CDR1 MNHEY and CDR2 SMNVEV (reference sequence). V was pared by 6 bases and J by 5 bases, with 7 bases of the junction left unmatched.

At least ten counts were recorded for this clonotype. The gene calls are TRBV6-2 or TRBV6-3 and TRBJ2-1; 12 bases line up with TRBD2. The germline V gene has CDR1 MNHEY and CDR2 SVGEGT. The CDR3 length is 19 residues. V shed 6 bases, J shed 1 base, and the junction held 13 bases outside the gene matches. The CDR3 sequence is CASRRSSSGRANSYNEQFF. DNA of the CDR3: TGTGCCAGCAGACGAAGCTCTAGCGGGAGGGCCAATTCCTACAATGAGCAGTTCTTC.

There are a few counts of this clonotype. The gene calls are TRBV10-3 and TRBJ2-3, with TRBD1 matching over 7 bases. V gave up 6 bases and J gave up 0 bases; unmatched junction bases: 9. CDR3 length: 16 amino acids. The germline V gene has CDR1 ENHRY and CDR2 SYGVKD. CDR3 coding DNA: TGTGCCATCAGCCACAGGGGATCGACTAGCACAGATACGCAGTATTTT. It encodes CAISHRGSTSTDTQYF.

There are a few counts of this clonotype. V and J are TRBV7-8 and TRBJ2-7, with a possible D match to TRBD2 (6 bases). The CDR3 is made up of 12 amino acids. CDR1 and CDR2 (germline): SGHVS, FQNEAQ. Trimming took off 9 bases at V and 0 bases at J, with 9 bases between the two ends. CDR3 sequence: CASGEASYEQYF. CDR3 sequence (DNA): TGTGCCAGTGGGGAGGCCTCCTACGAGCAGTACTTC.

With regard to this clonotype: One end of the junction fails to match germline, which may point to a read error. The chain recombines TRBV3-1 with TRBJ1-3; D is undetermined. The CDR3 spans 16 residues. The germline V gene has CDR1 LGHDT and CDR2 YNNKEL (reference sequence). The CDR3 reads CASSDGPTFSGSTIYF. The CDR3 nucleotides read TGTGCCAGCAGCGACGGGCCTACATTCTCTGGAAGCACCATATATTTT.

This clonotype has a count of ten or more. The chain carries TRBV2 and TRBJ2-7; possible D gene TRBD2, 6 bases. Germline CDR1 reads SNHLY; CDR2 reads FYNNEI. The CDR3 is 14 residues long. V dropped 4 bases and J dropped 0 bases, with 10 bases sitting between them. CDR3 region: CASSVGDSSYEQYF. CDR3 DNA: TGTGCCAGCAGTGTTGGGGACTCCTCCTACGAGCAGTACTTC.

For this clonotype: A much larger clonotype is one base distant, so this may be a read error. The conserved closing phenylalanine or tryptophan is absent in this CDR3, likely reflecting a read error. J is TRBJ1-1 and V is TRBV27, with 9 bases matching TRBD1. Germline CDR1 MNHEY, CDR2 SMNVEV (reference sequence). The CDR3 length is 15 residues. With V trimmed by 6 bases and J by 0 bases, 5 bases remained unmatched. The CDR3 nucleotides are TGTGCCAGCAGAAGACAGGGGGTTATGAACACTGAAGCTTTCTAT. This encodes CASRRQGVMNTEAFY.

This clonotype turned up a few times. The chain has TRBV4-1 and TRBJ2-7, with D possibly called TRBD1 or TRBD2 (6 bases each). Germline CDR1 MGHRA, CDR2 YSYEKL. The CDR3 runs to 14 residues. Deletions cut 0 bases from V and 5 bases from J, with 11 bases between. The CDR3 DNA is TGCGCCAGCAGCCAAGATCCCGGGGGCAACGAGCAGTACTTC. It is translated as CASSQDPGGNEQYF.

This chain connects TRBV20-1 to TRBJ2-7; 15 positions agree with TRBD2. The CDR3 totals 18 residues. Germline CDR1 DFQATT, CDR2 SNEGSKA (reference sequence). Trimming at V came to 3 bases and at J to 2 bases, leaving 11 bases not matched to a gene. This CDR3 is CSARGTSGRTIQPYEQYF. The DNA of the CDR3 is TGCAGTGCTAGGGGGACTAGCGGGAGGACCATCCAACCCTACGAGCAGTACTTC.

The chain joins TRBV5-1 to TRBJ2-2, with D maybe TRBD2 (6 bases). Trimming removed 4 bases from V and 5 bases from J, with 18 bases in between. The length of the CDR3 is 16 residues. In germline, CDR1 is SGHRS, CDR2 YFSETQ. CDR3 DNA: TGCGCCAGCAGCCCTCTGACAATGGGAGGTACCGGGGAGCTGTTTTTT. Translated, it gives CASSPLTMGGTGELFF.

The table lists this clonotype with a few counts. The chain carries TRBV12-3 or TRBV12-4 and TRBJ1-1; the D gene is possibly TRBD1 (6 bases). V was trimmed by 6 bases and J by 1 base, leaving 18 bases between them. The CDR3 loop spans 16 amino acids. The CDR3 loop is CASRTRGSGGNTEAFF. The CDR3 DNA follows: TGTGCCAGCAGAACCAGGGGTAGTGGGGGGAACACTGAAGCTTTCTTT.

As concerns this clonotype: A much larger clone lies one base from this, so it may be a read error. The J gene is TRBJ1-5, the V gene TRBV27; 9 nucleotides line up with TRBD1. The J segment lost 2 bases and the V segment lost 10 bases, leaving 9 bases of the junction unmatched. The CDR3 extends over 15 amino acids. The germline V gene encodes CDR1 MNHEY and CDR2 SMNVEV (reference sequence). CDR3 loop: CATKITGGGNQPQHF. CDR3 DNA sequence: TGTGCCACCAAGATTACAGGGGGCGGCAATCAGCCCCAGCATTTT.

This clonotype has at least ten counts. This chain links TRBV5-1 with TRBJ2-7, with 7 bases lining up with TRBD2. This CDR3 has 14 amino acids. Trimming at V came to 0 bases and at J to 2 bases, leaving 2 bases not matched to a gene. Per the germline V gene, CDR1 is SGHRS and CDR2 is YFSETQ. CDR3 region: CASSLGDYTYEQYF. The CDR3 DNA reads TGCGCCAGCAGCTTGGGGGACTACACCTACGAGCAGTACTTC.

The CDR3 loop is CASSLQGITYEQYF. The CDR3 DNA follows: TGCGCCAGCAGCTTGCAGGGGATCACCTACGAGCAGTACTTC. The rearrangement uses TRBV5-1 and TRBJ2-7, with a weak D call TRBD1 (6 bases). Germline CDR1 reads SGHRS; CDR2 reads YFSETQ. CDR3 length: 14 residues. V dropped 1 base and J dropped 2 bases, with 10 bases sitting between them.

This clonotype was counted between two and nine times. The chain uses TRBV18 and TRBJ2-7; possibly TRBD1 or TRBD2 for D (5 bases each). Trimming took 3 bases from V and 4 from J, leaving 16 bases between them. Germline CDR1 reads KGHSH; CDR2 reads LQKENI. There are 15 residues in the CDR3. DNA for the CDR3: TGTGCCAGCTCACCTCCCCGAGGGGTACGGTACGAGCAGTACTTC. Translation gives CASSPPRGVRYEQYF.

This clonotype was counted only a few times. The chain couples TRBV7-8 to TRBJ2-3; TRBD2 matches 7 bases. V dropped 6 bases and J dropped 6; count of bases not matched to a gene: 12. There are 15 residues in the CDR3. Germline assignment: CDR1 SGHVS and CDR2 FQNEAQ. The CDR3 sequence is CASRPPSGERDTQYF. The CDR3, as DNA: TGTGCCAGCAGACCCCCCAGCGGGGAGCGGGATACGCAGTATTTT.

This chain links TRBV28 with TRBJ1-3; no reliable D call. CDR3 length: 14 amino acids. V shed 2 bases and J shed 2 bases, with 7 bases lying between them. The germline CDR1 and CDR2 sequences are MDHEN and SYDVKM. The CDR3 coding sequence is TGTGCCAGCAGTTTAGTGATAACTGGAAACACCATATATTTT. Residues: CASSLVITGNTIYF. The full variable domain, completed using reference TRBV28 and TRBJ1-3, is DVKVTQSSRYLVKRTGEKVFLECVQDMDHENMFWYRQDPGLGLRLIYFSYDVKMKEKGDIPEGYSVSREKKERFSLILESASTNQTSMYLCASSLVITGNTIYFGEGSWLTVV.

In its sample, this clonotype was seen a few times. This rearrangement joins TRBV7-9 to TRBJ2-5; 7 positions match TRBD1. The CDR3 has 17 residues. The V gene's germline CDR1 is SEHNR and CDR2 FQNEAQ (reference sequence). Trimming cost V 0 bases and J 2 bases; bases outside gene matches: 9. The CDR3 region has the DNA TGTGCCAGCAGCTTAGCGGGCGACACGGACAGGCAAGAGACCCAGTACTTC. Residues: CASSLAGDTDRQETQYF.